The clone carrying this TCR beta chain was counted a single time. Its antigen is not known. This specimen belongs to a study of cytomegalovirus exposure and HLA in healthy donors. Study conclusions and caveats: In an earlier analysis, productive rearrangement rates for most beta V segments clustered near 87% or 30%.

The V and J ends lost 4 bases and 0 bases, in that order; junction bases with no gene match: 3. Germline V CDR1 and CDR2: MNHEY, SMNVEV (reference sequence). The CDR3 has 15 amino acids. It was with 60 Vbeta and 13 Jbeta primers that the PCR ran. Only in-frame clones appear in the TCRdb table, and some are missing; sequencing was by immunoSEQ multiplex PCR. The table includes around 150,000 clones, about 66% detected once. The gene calls are TRBV27 and TRBJ2-1, with 7 bases lining up with TRBD1. The specimen was PBMCs. This TCR was recovered from a human donor in good health. DNA of the CDR3: TGTGCCAGCAGTTCGACAGGGAGCTCCTACAATGAGCAGTTCTTC. This translates into CASSSTGSSYNEQFF.